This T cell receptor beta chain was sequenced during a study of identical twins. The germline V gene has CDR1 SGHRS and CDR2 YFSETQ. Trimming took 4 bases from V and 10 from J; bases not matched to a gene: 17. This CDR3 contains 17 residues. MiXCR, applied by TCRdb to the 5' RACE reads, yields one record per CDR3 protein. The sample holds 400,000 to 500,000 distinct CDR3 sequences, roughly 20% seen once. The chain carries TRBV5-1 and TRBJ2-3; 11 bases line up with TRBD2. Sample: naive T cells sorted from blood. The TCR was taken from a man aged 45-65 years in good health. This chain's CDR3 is CASSLPVPGLAALAQYF. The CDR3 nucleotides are TGCGCCAGCAGCCTCCCGGTGCCGGGACTAGCGGCTCTAGCGCAGTATTTT. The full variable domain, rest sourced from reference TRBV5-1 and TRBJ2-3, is KAGVTQTPRYLIKTRGQQVTLSCSPISGHRSVSWYQQTPGQGLQFLFEYFSETQRNKGNFPGRFSGRQFSNSRSEMNVSTLELGDSALYLCASSLPVPGLAALAQYFGPGTRLTVL.